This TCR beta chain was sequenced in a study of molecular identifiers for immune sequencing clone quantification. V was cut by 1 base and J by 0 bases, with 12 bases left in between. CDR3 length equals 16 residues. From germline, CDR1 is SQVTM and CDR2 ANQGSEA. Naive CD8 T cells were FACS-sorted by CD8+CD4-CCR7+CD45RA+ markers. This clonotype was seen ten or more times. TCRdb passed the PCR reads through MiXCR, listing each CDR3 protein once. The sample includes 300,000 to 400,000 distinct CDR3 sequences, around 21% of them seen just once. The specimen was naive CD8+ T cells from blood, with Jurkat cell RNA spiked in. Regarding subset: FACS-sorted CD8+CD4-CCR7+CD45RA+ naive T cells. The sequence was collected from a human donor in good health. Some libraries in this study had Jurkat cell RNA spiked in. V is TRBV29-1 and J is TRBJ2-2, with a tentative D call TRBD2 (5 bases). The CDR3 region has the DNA TGCAGCGTTGAAGGGGTTGAGGGCGCGAACACCGGGGAGCTGTTTTTT. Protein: CSVEGVEGANTGELFF.